The 13 T cell receptor beta chains reported below all come from one sample, sequenced in a study of shared clonotypes between healthy human individuals. Naivety among CD8 cells was defined by CD45RO negativity and positive CCR7 selection, thereby excluding terminally differentiated effector memory CD45RA+ cells. Some clones are missing from TCRdb's copy, which holds only in-frame ones; the method was immunoSEQ multiplex PCR. The profile shows about 2.1 million clones, 90% to 95% of them singletons. Sequences were obtained from naive CD8+ T cells from PBMCs. The receptor source for this set is a man in his late teens or twenties in good health. Some clones in this sample may be carry-over from other donors' samples.

The chain employs TRBV6-1 and TRBJ2-2; D possibly corresponds to TRBD1 (5 bases). The V gene's germline CDR1 is MNHNS and CDR2 SASEGT. The V gene lost 8 bases and the J gene lost 4 bases, with 8 bases spanning the gap. CDR3 length equals 12 residues. CDR3 coding DNA: TGTGCCAGCGCCGACAGCACCGGGGAGCTGTTTTTT. Translated: CASADSTGELFF.

The gene calls are TRBV14 and TRBJ1-3, with TRBD1 as a possible D gene (6 bases). Germline CDR1 and CDR2: SGHDN and FVKESK. Between the trimmed V and J ends, which lost 1 base and 0 bases, there was a span of 13 bases. This CDR3 has 17 residues. Here the CDR3 reads CASSQVTGSYSGNTIYF. DNA for the CDR3: TGTGCCAGCAGCCAAGTCACAGGGTCCTACTCTGGAAACACCATATATTTT.

The chain couples TRBV19 to TRBJ1-2; possible D gene TRBD1, 5 bases. This CDR3 spans 14 amino acids. Germline V lookup: CDR1 LNHDA, CDR2 SQIVND (reference sequence). With 5 bases removed from V and 0 bases from J, the gap between germline ends came to 10 bases. For the CDR3, the DNA is TGTGCCAGTAGTTGGTCCAGGGCTAACTATGGCTACACCTTC. Translating it yields CASSWSRANYGYTF. Full variable domain (rest looked up from reference TRBV19 and TRBJ1-2): DGGITQSPKYLFRKEGQNVTLSCEQNLNHDAMYWYRQDPGQGLRLIYYSQIVNDFQKGDIAEGYSVSREKKESFPLTVTSAQKNPTAFYLCASSWSRANYGYTFGSGTRLTVV.

The chain's CDR3 is CASSPPRGDDEKLFF. The CDR3 DNA reads as TGTGCCAGCTCACCACCACGAGGGGACGATGAAAAACTGTTTTTT. The chain combines TRBV18 with TRBJ1-4; D might be TRBD1 (5 bases). Germline V gives CDR1 KGHSH, CDR2 LQKENI. Deletions cut 0 bases from V and 6 bases from J, with 11 bases between. This CDR3 region has 15 residues.

This clone is a singleton in its sample. The identical CDR3 is also encoded by other nucleotide sequences in the sample. V is TRBV27 and J is TRBJ2-3; TRBD2 agrees at 12 bases. The germline gives CDR1 MNHEY, CDR2 SMNVEV (reference sequence). J was trimmed by 0 bases and V by 4 bases; bases with no gene match: 5. The CDR3 totals 17 residues. The CDR3 region has the DNA TGTGCCAGCAGTTCACTAGCGGGAGGCCCTAGCACAGATACGCAGTATTTT. Protein sequence: CASSSLAGGPSTDTQYF.

V and J are TRBV11-2 and TRBJ2-2, with 9 bases fitting TRBD1. The CDR3 covers 16 residues. The germline gives CDR1 SGHAT, CDR2 FQNNGV. Germline trimming cut 4 bases from V and 4 bases from J; bases unmatched to any gene: 7. The DNA of the CDR3 is TGTGCCAGCAGCTCAACAGGGGGCTCTGGCACCGGGGAGCTGTTTTTT. Translation gives CASSSTGGSGTGELFF.

This clone was seen a single time. The chain links TRBV6-5 to TRBJ2-6; D gene unclear. V was pared by 7 bases and J by 0 bases, with 10 bases between. The germline CDR1 and CDR2 sequences are MNHEY and SVGAGI. This CDR3 comprises 15 residues. The CDR3 sequence is CASTPTGSGANVLTF. The CDR3 nucleotides read TGTGCCAGCACACCCACCGGCTCTGGGGCCAACGTCCTGACTTTC.

V is TRBV27 and J is TRBJ1-5; D gene ambiguous. V was clipped by 3 bases and J by 0 bases, with 9 bases between them. From germline, CDR1 is MNHEY and CDR2 SMNVEV (reference sequence). The CDR3 is made up of 15 amino acids. The CDR3 DNA sequence: TGTGCCAGCAGTTTTAGATACGGTAGCAATCAGCCCCAGCATTTT. Translated: CASSFRYGSNQPQHF.

The chain couples TRBV7-9 to TRBJ2-1; D is unclear. CDR3 length: 14 residues. The germline gives CDR1 SEHNR, CDR2 FQNEAQ (reference sequence). Trimming cost V 2 bases and J 0 bases, with 5 bases left between them. CDR3 bases: TGTGCCAGCAGCTTAATCGGCTCCTACAATGAGCAGTTCTTC. Translation gives CASSLIGSYNEQFF.

CDR3 nucleotides: TGTGCCAGCAGCTTAGCGGTTTTCTATGGCTACACCTTC. Protein sequence: CASSLAVFYGYTF. This chain connects TRBV7-9 to TRBJ1-2; D call uncertain. This CDR3 is 13 amino acids long. CDR1 is SEHNR and CDR2 is FQNEAQ in the germline V gene (reference sequence). Trimming stripped 0 bases from V and 4 bases from J, with 6 bases between.

V usage is TRBV9 and J usage is TRBJ1-1, with TRBD1 matching 9 bases. The CDR3 extends over 16 amino acids. The germline V gene has CDR1 SGDLS and CDR2 YYNGEE. V trimming: 3 bases; J trimming: 3 bases; junction bases outside the gene matches: 9. CDR3 amino acids: CASSAGGTGRDTEAFF. The DNA for the CDR3 is TGTGCCAGCAGCGCAGGTGGGACAGGGAGGGACACTGAAGCTTTCTTT.

This rearrangement joins TRBV4-1 to TRBJ2-7; either TRBD1 or TRBD2 may supply D (6 bases each). The CDR3 runs to 13 residues. Trimming removed 4 bases from V and 6 bases from J, with 13 bases in between. The germline gives CDR1 MGHRA, CDR2 YSYEKL. Here the CDR3 DNA reads TGCGCCAGCAGCCCCGGGTCGGGGGCCGAGCAGTACTTC. Protein: CASSPGSGAEQYF.

The V and J genes are TRBV28 and TRBJ2-7; TRBD1 is a possible D gene (5 bases). Germline CDR1 reads MDHEN; CDR2 reads SYDVKM. Trimming shortened V by 4 bases and J by 0 bases, and 13 bases separated the two germline ends. The CDR3 runs 15 residues. The CDR3 DNA reads as TGTGCCAGCAGTTCGCGGACACTCAGCTCCTACGAGCAGTACTTC. Protein product: CASSSRTLSSYEQYF.